This T cell receptor (beta chain) was sequenced during a study of immune heterogeneity within non-small cell lung tumors. The wider study: The tumors comprised 4 squamous cell carcinomas, approximately 10 non-squamous carcinomas and 1 not otherwise specified.

CDR1 and CDR2 from the germline V gene are LGHNA and YSLEER. The CDR3 totals 17 residues. The study, taken as a whole, reports: Within each patient, tumor sites shared identical dominant CDR3 beta clonotypes and also held site-unique high-frequency clones. A moderate but significant correlation was found, linking local T-cell clonality with local tumor mutational burden (R 0.3 to 0.35).

A remark on this clonotype: Its cognate antigen is unknown. This may be a read error: a much more frequent sequence differs by one nucleotide.

It was with 32 V and 13 J primers that multiplex PCR amplified TCR beta CDR3. TCRdb re-analysed the multiplex PCR reads in MiXCR, keeping a single row per CDR3 protein. The repertoire holds around 9,600 distinct CDR3 sequences, roughly 32% seen once, with around 11% in the top ten. TCRs were amplified from 600 to 700 ng gDNA of bulk tumor per sample. During surgery, each primary tumor gave multiple biopsies spaced as far apart as possible. Patients underwent curative surgery for untreated, newly diagnosed non-small cell lung cancer. The sequenced sample was lung tumor tissue. This rearrangement joins TRBV4-3 to TRBJ2-2; D is possibly TRBD2 (5 bases). This clonotype originated in a man aged 60 to 69 with non-small cell lung cancer. The chain's CDR3 is CASSRDGLLGVSGEPFF. The CDR3 region has the DNA TGCGCCAGCAGTCGCGATGGACTTCTTGGCGTGTCCGGGGAGCCGTTTTTT.